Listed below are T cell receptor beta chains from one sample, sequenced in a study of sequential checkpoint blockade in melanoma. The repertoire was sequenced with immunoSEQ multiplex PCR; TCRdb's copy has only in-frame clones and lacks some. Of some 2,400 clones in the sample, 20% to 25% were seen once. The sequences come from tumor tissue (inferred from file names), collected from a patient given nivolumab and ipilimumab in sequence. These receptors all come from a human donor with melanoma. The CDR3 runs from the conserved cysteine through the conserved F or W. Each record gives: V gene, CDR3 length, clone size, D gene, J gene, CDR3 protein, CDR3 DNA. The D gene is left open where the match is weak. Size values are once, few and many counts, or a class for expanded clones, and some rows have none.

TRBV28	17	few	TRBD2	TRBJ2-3	CASSSRAGSELGHTQYF	TGTGCCAGCAGTTCTAGAGCGGGATCGGAATTGGGCCATACGCAGTATTTT
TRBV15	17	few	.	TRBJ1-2	CATSRDNKRTSNYGYTF	TGTGCCACCAGCAGAGATAATAAGAGGACATCCAACTATGGCTACACCTTC
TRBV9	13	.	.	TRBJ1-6	CASSREGHSPLHF	TGTGCCAGCAGCCGCGAGGGACATTCACCCCTCCACTTT
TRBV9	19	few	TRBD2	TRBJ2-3	CASSPGLAGGPRYSDTQYF	TGTGCCAGCAGCCCAGGACTAGCGGGGGGGCCGAGGTATTCAGATACGCAGTATTTT
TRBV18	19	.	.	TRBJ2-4	CASSPRSPWEGTAKNIQYF	TGTGCCAGCTCACCACGGAGCCCTTGGGAAGGCACAGCCAAAAACATTCAGTACTTC
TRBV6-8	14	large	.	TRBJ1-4	CASSYGGGREKLFF	TGTGCCAGCAGTTACGGCGGGGGGCGTGAAAAACTGTTTTTT
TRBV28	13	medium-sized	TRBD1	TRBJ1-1	CASRTGPYTEAFF	TGTGCCAGCAGGACAGGGCCGTACACTGAAGCTTTCTTT
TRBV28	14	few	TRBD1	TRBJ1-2	CASSLLKGGDGYTF	TGTGCCAGCAGTTTATTAAAAGGGGGCGATGGCTACACCTTC
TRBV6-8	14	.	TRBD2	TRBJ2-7	CASSYKREAYEQYF	TGTGCCAGCAGTTACAAGCGGGAGGCCTACGAGCAGTACTTC
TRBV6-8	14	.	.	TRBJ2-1	CASRPGTAAHEQFF	TGTGCCAGCCGACCCGGGACTGCCGCCCATGAGCAGTTCTTC
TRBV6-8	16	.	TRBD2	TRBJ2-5	CASTHGSGRAGETQYF	TGTGCCAGCACCCACGGGAGCGGGAGGGCCGGGGAGACCCAGTACTTC
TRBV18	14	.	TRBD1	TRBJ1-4	CASSHRDSNEKLFF	TGTGCCAGCTCGCACCGGGACAGCAATGAAAAACTGTTTTTT
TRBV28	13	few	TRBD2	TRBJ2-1	CASSPGLGNEQFF	TGTGCCAGCAGTCCGGGACTAGGAAATGAGCAGTTCTTC
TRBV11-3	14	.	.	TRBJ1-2	CASSLDGVGYGYTF	TGTGCCAGCAGCTTAGACGGGGTCGGATATGGCTACACCTTC
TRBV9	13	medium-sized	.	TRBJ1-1	CASSVVSGTEAFF	TGTGCCAGCAGCGTAGTGAGTGGCACTGAAGCTTTCTTT
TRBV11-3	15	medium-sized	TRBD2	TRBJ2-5	CASSLGLAGDETQYF	TGTGCCAGCAGCTTGGGACTAGCGGGGGATGAGACCCAGTACTTC
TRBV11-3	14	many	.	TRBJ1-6	CASSHAGDFSPLHF	TGTGCCAGCAGCCATGCAGGGGACTTTTCACCCCTCCACTTT
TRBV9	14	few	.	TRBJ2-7	CASSVGPSTYEQYF	TGTGCCAGCAGCGTCGGGCCATCCACCTACGAGCAGTACTTC
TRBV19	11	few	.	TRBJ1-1	CATRAPREAFF	TGTGCCACCAGGGCCCCACGTGAAGCTTTCTTT
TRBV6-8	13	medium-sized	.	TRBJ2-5	CASSYSNQETQYF	TGTGCCAGCAGTTACTCGAACCAAGAGACCCAGTACTTC
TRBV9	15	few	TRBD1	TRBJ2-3	CASSAQGDGTDTQYF	TGTGCCAGCAGCGCACAGGGGGACGGCACAGATACGCAGTATTTT
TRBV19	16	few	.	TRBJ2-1	CASSVGGGRTYNEQFF	TGTGCCAGTAGTGTTGGAGGGGGACGTACCTACAATGAGCAGTTCTTC
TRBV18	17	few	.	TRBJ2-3	CASSPLASSTSTDTQYF	TGTGCCAGCTCACCATTGGCTAGCTCAACGTCCACAGATACGCAGTATTTT